Presented here are 24 T cell receptor beta chains from one specimen sequenced in a study of cytomegalovirus exposure and HLA in healthy donors. PCR involved 60 Vbeta and 13 Jbeta primers. Data came from immunoSEQ multiplex PCR; TCRdb stores just in-frame clones and leaves some out. The sample has roughly 34,000 clones, less than 85% seen once. The sequencing sample was made of PBMCs. The receptors were sampled from a male donor in good health and CMV-seronegative.

The V gene is TRBV25-1, the J gene TRBJ1-1; D may be TRBD1 (6 bases). V was trimmed by 4 bases and J by 1 base, leaving 10 bases between them. From germline, CDR1 is MGHDK and CDR2 SYGVNS. The CDR3 totals 14 residues. The CDR3 reads CASSVLGGNTEAFF. The CDR3, as DNA: TGTGCCAGCAGTGTCTTAGGGGGGAACACTGAAGCTTTCTTT.

The table lists this clone with a count of one. The DNA of the CDR3 is TGTGCCAGCAGCTCCGTCGGGACAGGGGGGGAAAAACTGTTTTTT. Translation: CASSSVGTGGEKLFF. The V and J genes are TRBV7-9 and TRBJ1-4, with TRBD1 matching 11 bases. V was pared by 4 bases and J by 8 bases, with 6 bases of the junction left unmatched. This CDR3 comprises 15 residues. Germline CDR1 SEHNR, CDR2 FQNEAQ (reference sequence).

The chain links TRBV6-5 to TRBJ2-3; possibly TRBD1 for D (5 bases). V lost 3 bases to trimming and J lost 1 base, with 8 bases between them. Germline loops: CDR1 MNHEY, CDR2 SVGAGI. The CDR3 has 14 amino acids. The CDR3 here is CASSYKGGTDTQYF. The CDR3, as DNA: TGTGCCAGCAGTTATAAAGGGGGCACAGATACGCAGTATTTT.

The rearrangement joins TRBV9 to TRBJ1-1; the D gene is possibly TRBD1 (5 bases). CDR1 SGDLS and CDR2 YYNGEE come from the germline V gene. The CDR3 covers 13 residues. Trimming pared 0 bases from V and 4 bases from J, leaving 7 bases between. CDR3 nucleotides: TGTGCCAGCAGCGTAGCTACAGGCACTGAAGCTTTCTTT. This gives the protein CASSVATGTEAFF.

The chain uses TRBV29-1 and TRBJ2-7, with D possibly TRBD1 on 6 matching bases. The ends were cut back, 1 base at V and 2 bases at J, with 15 bases in the middle. The V gene's germline CDR1 is SQVTM and CDR2 ANQGSEA. The CDR3 loop spans 15 amino acids. CDR3 sequence reads: CSVEGGQGQTYEQYF. CDR3 bases: TGCAGCGTTGAAGGAGGGCAGGGGCAAACCTACGAGCAGTACTTC.

The chain couples TRBV30 to TRBJ2-7; a weak D match, TRBD1 (5 bases). Trimming shortened V by 3 bases and J by 1 base, and 10 bases separated the two germline ends. CDR3 length equals 13 residues. CDR1 and CDR2 (germline): GTSNPN, SVGIG (reference sequence). This CDR3 is CAWRRDSSYEQYF. CDR3 nucleotide sequence: TGTGCCTGGAGGCGCGACAGTTCCTACGAGCAGTACTTC.

The rearrangement joins TRBV18 to TRBJ1-1, with a possible D match to TRBD1 (5 bases). The CDR3 totals 15 residues. Trimming stripped 6 bases from V and 1 base from J, with 15 bases between. Germline V gene data show CDR1 as KGHSH and CDR2 as LQKENI. The CDR3 coding sequence is TGTGCCAGCTCCCCCCGGGGGGTTCGGAACACTGAAGCTTTCTTT. Its protein product is CASSPRGVRNTEAFF.

The rearrangement links TRBV4-1 to TRBJ1-4; D call uncertain. The CDR3 covers 16 residues. The ends were cut back, 0 bases at V and 3 bases at J, with 11 bases in the middle. CDR1 is MGHRA, CDR2 YSYEKL, per germline. The DNA of the CDR3 is TGCGCCAGCAGCCAAGATAGGTCGGGTTCTAATGAAAAACTGTTTTTT. Its protein is CASSQDRSGSNEKLFF.

This chain connects TRBV19 to TRBJ2-1, with a possible D match to TRBD1 (7 bases). Trimming removed 5 bases from V and 2 bases from J, with 13 bases in between. Germline CDR1 is LNHDA and CDR2 is SQIVND (reference sequence). This CDR3 has 15 amino acids. This CDR3 is CASSLQGGAYNEQFF. The CDR3 DNA reads TGTGCCAGTAGTCTTCAGGGGGGCGCCTACAATGAGCAGTTCTTC.

This clone was seen more than once but under ten times. In nucleotides, the CDR3 is TGTGCCAGCAGCGGAGGGGTTAGCAATCAGCCCCAGCATTTT. Residues: CASSGGVSNQPQHF. The chain uses TRBV5-5 and TRBJ1-5, with TRBD1 as a possible D gene (5 bases). This CDR3 contains 14 residues. With 4 bases removed from V and 0 bases from J, the gap between germline ends came to 8 bases. Germline V gene sequence: CDR1 SGHKS, CDR2 YYEKEE (reference sequence).

V and J are TRBV6-5 and TRBJ1-2, with D perhaps TRBD1 (6 bases). The germline CDR1 and CDR2 sequences are MNHEY and SVGAGI. V dropped 0 bases and J dropped 7 bases, with 12 bases sitting between them. The CDR3 has 14 residues. The CDR3 is CASSYSQGPFGYTF. The CDR3 coding sequence is TGTGCCAGCAGTTACTCTCAGGGGCCGTTTGGCTACACCTTC.

The sample holds a few counts of this clone. The chain combines TRBV14 with TRBJ1-4; D is ambiguous. Germline V lookup: CDR1 SGHDN, CDR2 FVKESK. Trimming cost V 0 bases and J 8 bases, with 10 bases left between them. This CDR3 spans 14 amino acids. DNA of the CDR3: TGTGCCAGCAGCCAAGACGCGCAAAGCGAAAAACTGTTTTTT. This translates into CASSQDAQSEKLFF.

This clone was seen only a few times. This chain joins TRBV28 and TRBJ1-5; tentatively, D is TRBD1 (5 bases). Trimming took off 7 bases at V and 4 bases at J, with 8 bases between the two ends. CDR1 and CDR2 from the germline V gene are MDHEN and SYDVKM. This CDR3 is built from 12 residues. The CDR3 sequence: CASIGGNQPQHF. The CDR3 region has the DNA TGTGCCAGCATCGGGGGGAATCAGCCCCAGCATTTT. Based on the CDR3 plus reference TRBV28 and TRBJ1-5, the full variable domain is DVKVTQSSRYLVKRTGEKVFLECVQDMDHENMFWYRQDPGLGLRLIYFSYDVKMKEKGDIPEGYSVSREKKERFSLILESASTNQTSMYLCASIGGNQPQHFGDGTRLSIL.

V gene TRBV7-2 combines with J gene TRBJ2-7; 7 nucleotides align to TRBD2. The CDR3 covers 13 residues. Looked up from germline, CDR1 is SGHTA and CDR2 is FQGNSA. Unmatched junction bases numbered 4, after V lost 5 bases and J lost 3 bases. CDR3: CASSGDYIYEQYF. The CDR3 DNA reads TGTGCCAGCAGCGGGGACTACATCTACGAGCAGTACTTC.

The chain recombines TRBV11-3 with TRBJ2-1, with D possibly TRBD1 on 5 matching bases. The CDR3 loop spans 12 amino acids. Between the trimmed V and J ends, which lost 4 bases and 7 bases, there was a span of 8 bases. Germline V gene data show CDR1 as SGHNT and CDR2 as YENEEA. This CDR3 is CASSSRQNEQFF. In DNA form, the CDR3 reads TGTGCCAGCAGCTCACGACAGAATGAGCAGTTCTTC.

The V call is TRBV19, the J call TRBJ2-5; TRBD2 matches at 8 bases. Germline CDR1 and CDR2: LNHDA and SQIVND (reference sequence). With 6 bases clipped from V and 9 bases from J, the junction kept 6 bases outside the gene matches. The CDR3 totals 12 residues. The CDR3 DNA is TGTGCCAGTAGCTCGGGGGGGCAGGCCCAGTACTTC. Amino acids: CASSSGGQAQYF.

This clone has a single count. This chain uses TRBV5-1 with TRBJ2-3; 11 nucleotides agree with TRBD1. The CDR3 has 17 residues. Germline CDR1 reads SGHRS; CDR2 reads YFSETQ. With V trimmed by 7 bases and J by 3 bases, 13 bases remained unmatched. CDR3: CASSIVAGTGGTDTQYF. CDR3 sequence (DNA): TGCGCCAGCTCAATAGTGGCCGGGACAGGGGGGACAGATACGCAGTATTTT.

The chain joins TRBV6-1 to TRBJ1-6; D might be TRBD1 (6 bases). This CDR3 has 15 residues. Germline lookup yields CDR1 MNHNS and CDR2 SASEGT. V gave up 3 bases and J gave up 5 bases, with 11 bases separating them. DNA of the CDR3: TGTGCCAGCAGTGAGCAGCAGGGGAATAATTCACCCCTCCACTTT. The encoded protein is CASSEQQGNNSPLHF.

V usage is TRBV5-1 and J usage is TRBJ1-1; unclear D gene. The germline V gene has CDR1 SGHRS and CDR2 YFSETQ. This CDR3 has 16 residues. Trimming pared 6 bases from V and 0 bases from J, leaving 18 bases between. CDR3 residues: CASILRPGIMNTEAFF. The DNA for the CDR3 is TGCGCCAGCATACTTAGACCGGGAATTATGAACACTGAAGCTTTCTTT.

The chain carries TRBV6-5 and TRBJ1-1; 7 bases are shared with TRBD1. After removal of 7 bases from V and 2 bases from J, the junction contained 4 bases not matched to a gene. The V gene's germline CDR1 is MNHEY and CDR2 SVGAGI. The CDR3 length is 13 residues. CDR3 sequence (DNA): TGTGCCAGCACCCGACAGGGCAACACTGAAGCTTTCTTT. Its translation is CASTRQGNTEAFF.

This sequence joins TRBV29-1 and TRBJ1-1, with D unclear. Trimming removed 8 bases from V and 0 bases from J, with 10 bases in between. This CDR3 comprises 12 residues. Germline CDR1 reads SQVTM; CDR2 reads ANQGSEA. CDR3 DNA sequence: TGCAGCCCCGGACTGATGAACACTGAAGCTTTCTTT. Translating gives CSPGLMNTEAFF. The complete variable domain, with remaining parts taken from reference TRBV29-1 and TRBJ1-1, reads SAVISQKPSRDICQRGTSLTIQCQVDSQVTMMFWYRQQPGQSLTLIATANQGSEATYESGFVIDKFPISRPNLTFSTLTVSNMSPEDSSIYLCSPGLMNTEAFFGQGTRLTVV.

V usage is TRBV5-1 and J usage is TRBJ2-5; 8 bases fit TRBD1. CDR1 is SGHRS, CDR2 YFSETQ, per germline. V shed 0 bases, J shed 4 bases, and the junction held 2 bases outside the gene matches. The CDR3 contains 14 residues. The CDR3 region has the DNA TGCGCCAGCAGCTTGGCCGGACAGGGAGAGACCCAGTACTTC. Its protein product is CASSLAGQGETQYF.

CDR3 DNA sequence: TGTGCCAGCAGGGGGCGGGGGGTGAACTATGGCTACACCTTC. Protein sequence: CASRGRGVNYGYTF. V usage is TRBV2 and J usage is TRBJ1-2; maybe TRBD1 (5 bases). Per germline, CDR1 SNHLY and CDR2 FYNNEI. The CDR3 runs to 14 residues. Trimming removed 6 bases from V and 2 bases from J, with 13 bases in between.

The chain recombines TRBV2 with TRBJ1-3; D gene ambiguous. Germline CDR1 SNHLY, CDR2 FYNNEI. This CDR3 has 14 residues. The V and J ends lost 5 bases and 5 bases respectively, with 13 bases between them. The CDR3 region is CASSPNPNRNTIYF. CDR3 DNA: TGTGCCAGCAGTCCAAACCCAAACAGAAACACCATATATTTT.